This T cell receptor beta chain was captured by sequencing in a study of T cell clonality in common variable immunodeficiency. Regarding the study as a whole: CVID subjects showed higher TCRbeta clonality than healthy controls. In common variable immunodeficiency, TCR beta chains reportedly carried fewer deletions and N-nucleotide insertions.

CVID and control samples used equivalent genomic DNA input. Sequencing used immunoSEQ multiplex PCR; TCRdb keeps in-frame clones, though not all of them. Listed for the sample are around 45,000 clones, none seen a single time. The CDR3 has 12 amino acids. The germline V gene has CDR1 SGHNT and CDR2 YENEEA. Between the trimmed V and J ends, which lost 8 bases and 6 bases, there was a span of 11 bases. This clone was seen many times. The antigen is undetermined. The sequence runs out 3 residues before the end of the CDR3; the remainder is reconstructed from the germline J gene. Both groups were predominantly of Caucasian heritage.

This TCR derives from a person aged 18 to 69 in good health. The chain uses TRBV11-3 and TRBJ2-1, with TRBD1 as a possible D gene (6 bases). The specimen sequenced was peripheral blood mononuclear cells. This CDR3 is CASLKQGNEQFF. CDR3 DNA (partial): TGTGCCAGCCTGAAACAGGGCAATGAG.